The 16 T cell receptor beta chains below all came from one sample that was sequenced in a study of OX40 agonist ivuxolimab in advanced cancers. Only in-frame clones appear in the TCRdb table, and some are missing; sequencing was by immunoSEQ multiplex PCR. This sample has about 47,000 clones; about nine tenths occur once, and the top ten carry 11% to 15%. The starting material was CD4+ or CD8+ T cells sorted from blood, obtained in a trial of the OX40 agonist ivuxolimab. Every receptor here comes from an adult with an advanced solid tumor such as melanoma, head and neck, liver or kidney cancer.

This clone was observed a single time. This chain joins TRBV5-6 and TRBJ1-4, with a tentative D call TRBD1 (5 bases). The V gene's germline CDR1 is SGHDT and CDR2 YYEEEE. V dropped 5 bases and J dropped 8 bases, with 19 bases sitting between them. The CDR3 is 15 residues long. CDR3 in DNA: TGTGCCAGCAGTCCCCAGGGAACTGAGTGGGAAAAACTGTTTTTT. This sequence encodes CASSPQGTEWEKLFF. The full variable domain, its missing parts supplied by reference TRBV5-6 and TRBJ1-4, is DAGVTQSPTHLIKTRGQQVTLRCSPKSGHDTVSWYQQALGQGPQFIFQYYEEEERQRGNFPDRFSGHQFPNYSSELNVNALLLGDSALYLCASSPQGTEWEKLFFGSGTQLSVL.

This chain connects TRBV11-2 to TRBJ1-6; the match to TRBD1 covers 8 bases. This CDR3 contains 14 residues. V gave up 1 base and J gave up 7 bases; unmatched junction bases: 0. The germline V gene has CDR1 SGHAT and CDR2 FQNNGV. CDR3 sequence: CASSLGTGNSPLHF. CDR3 DNA sequence: TGTGCCAGCAGCTTAGGGACAGGGAATTCACCCCTCCACTTT.

The J gene is TRBJ2-7, the V gene TRBV7-9, with 7 nucleotides matching TRBD1. The CDR3 runs 15 residues. Germline loops: CDR1 SEHNR, CDR2 FQNEAQ (reference sequence). Trimming removed 5 bases from V and 1 base from J; junction bases left unmatched: 8. The CDR3 loop reads CASSPQGQVSYEQYF. The CDR3 DNA reads TGTGCCAGCAGCCCTCAAGGACAGGTATCCTACGAGCAGTACTTC.

The chain links TRBV10-3 to TRBJ2-5; TRBD2 matches at 9 bases. Germline trimming cut 4 bases from V and 2 bases from J; bases unmatched to any gene: 8. Germline CDR1 ENHRY, CDR2 SYGVKD. CDR3 length equals 16 residues. CDR3 coding DNA: TGTGCCATCAGTGGCCCTGGCGGGGGGGAACAAGAGACCCAGTACTTC. Amino acids: CAISGPGGGEQETQYF.

This clone appeared a single time. The chain combines TRBV30 with TRBJ1-4; D is undetermined. The germline V and J ends were trimmed by 1 base and 6 bases, with 12 bases remaining between them. CDR1 and CDR2 from the germline V gene are GTSNPN and SVGIG (reference sequence). CDR3 length equals 14 residues. The CDR3 DNA is TGTGCCTGGAGTGGTCGGGGTCTGCATGAAAAACTGTTTTTT. As protein: CAWSGRGLHEKLFF.

The chain has TRBV19 and TRBJ1-2; 7 bases agree with TRBD1. With V trimmed by 3 bases and J by 2 bases, 12 bases remained unmatched. The CDR3 has 17 amino acids. Germline values: CDR1 LNHDA, CDR2 SQIVND (reference sequence). CDR3 coding DNA: TGTGCCAGTAGTATCCAGCAGGGGGAACGGGTAAACTATGGCTACACCTTC. It translates to CASSIQQGERVNYGYTF.

This chain joins TRBV5-3 and TRBJ2-4; D uncertain. TRBV5-3 counts as an open reading frame of uncertain function. Trimming pared 0 bases from V and 0 bases from J, leaving 4 bases between. This CDR3 region has 14 residues. CDR3: CARSLGTAKNIQYF. As DNA, the CDR3 is TGTGCCAGAAGCTTGGGGACAGCCAAAAACATTCAGTACTTC.

This rearrangement joins TRBV29-1 to TRBJ2-1, with no clear D. CDR1 SQVTM and CDR2 ANQGSEA come from the germline V gene. The CDR3 consists of 17 residues. V lost 7 bases, J lost 2 bases, and 24 bases lay in between. The chain's CDR3 is CSARNRTAMSPYNEQFF. The CDR3 nucleotides are TGCAGCGCCAGGAACCGGACGGCCATGTCCCCCTACAATGAGCAGTTCTTC.

The J gene is TRBJ2-7, the V gene TRBV19; D gene unclear. Germline V gene data show CDR1 as LNHDA and CDR2 as SQIVND (reference sequence). Trimming took off 3 bases at V and 2 bases at J, with 11 bases between the two ends. The CDR3 is made up of 14 amino acids. The CDR3 coding sequence is TGTGCCAGTAGTATGCTTCAGTCGACCTACGAGCAGTACTTC. This encodes CASSMLQSTYEQYF. The whole variable domain, filled in from reference TRBV19 and TRBJ2-7, reads DGGITQSPKYLFRKEGQNVTLSCEQNLNHDAMYWYRQDPGQGLRLIYYSQIVNDFQKGDIAEGYSVSREKKESFPLTVTSAQKNPTAFYLCASSMLQSTYEQYFGPGTRLTVT.

This clone is a singleton in its sample. The V gene is TRBV4-2, the J gene TRBJ2-5; 14 bases agree with TRBD2. CDR3 length equals 15 residues. V was pared by 4 bases and J by 5 bases, with 3 bases of the junction left unmatched. Per the germline V gene, CDR1 is LGHNA and CDR2 is YNFKEQ. CDR3 amino acids: CASSPTSGGAETQYF. The CDR3 region has the DNA TGTGCCAGCAGCCCGACTAGCGGGGGGGCGGAGACCCAGTACTTC.

V usage is TRBV7-8 and J usage is TRBJ2-5; TRBD1 matches 7 bases. Germline V lookup: CDR1 SGHVS, CDR2 FQNEAQ. The CDR3 runs to 17 residues. Trimming cost V 1 base and J 1 base; bases outside gene matches: 9. The CDR3 sequence is CASSLGIGTDSQETQYF. In nucleotides, the CDR3 is TGTGCCAGCAGCTTAGGAATTGGGACAGACTCCCAAGAGACCCAGTACTTC.

This chain uses TRBV4-2 with TRBJ2-7; 7 bases fit TRBD1. The CDR3 loop spans 14 amino acids. J lost 3 bases, V lost 3 bases, and 5 bases had no gene match. Per the germline V gene, CDR1 is LGHNA and CDR2 is YNFKEQ. In nucleotides, the CDR3 is TGTGCCAGCAGCCAGTGGCAGGGGGACTACGAGCAGTACTTC. Protein product: CASSQWQGDYEQYF.

The chain links TRBV4-3 to TRBJ2-1, with D perhaps given as TRBD1 or TRBD2 (5 bases each). CDR1 is LGHNA and CDR2 is YSLEER in the germline V gene. The CDR3 is 13 residues long. V was pared by 2 bases and J by 8 bases, with 10 bases between. CDR3 sequence reads: CASSQFGAHEQFF. CDR3 in DNA: TGCGCCAGCAGCCAATTCGGGGCCCATGAGCAGTTCTTC.

The chain links TRBV5-1 to TRBJ1-6; 7 nucleotides align to TRBD1. The germline CDR1 and CDR2 sequences are SGHRS and YFSETQ. The CDR3 spans 14 residues. Germline trimming cut 2 bases from V and 10 bases from J; bases unmatched to any gene: 6. CDR3 bases: TGCGCCAGCAGCTTTGACAGGGTGGGGTCACCCCTCCACTTT. It translates to CASSFDRVGSPLHF.

The rearrangement uses TRBV12-5 and TRBJ1-5; 7 nucleotides agree with TRBD1. CDR3 size: 16 residues. V shed 2 bases, J shed 0 bases, and the junction held 4 bases outside the gene matches. Per germline, CDR1 LGHNT and CDR2 FRNRAP. The CDR3, as DNA: TGTGCTAGTGGTTTGTCGGGACAGTATAGCAATCAGCCCCAGCATTTT. This encodes CASGLSGQYSNQPQHF.

This clone occurred once. The rearrangement uses TRBV2 and TRBJ2-5; D gene uncertain. Germline CDR1 and CDR2: SNHLY and FYNNEI. Trimming cost V 0 bases and J 0 bases, with 11 bases left between them. The CDR3 runs 16 residues. This CDR3 reads CASSEALRTDQETQYF. For the CDR3, the DNA is TGTGCCAGCAGTGAAGCTCTAAGAACGGACCAAGAGACCCAGTACTTC.